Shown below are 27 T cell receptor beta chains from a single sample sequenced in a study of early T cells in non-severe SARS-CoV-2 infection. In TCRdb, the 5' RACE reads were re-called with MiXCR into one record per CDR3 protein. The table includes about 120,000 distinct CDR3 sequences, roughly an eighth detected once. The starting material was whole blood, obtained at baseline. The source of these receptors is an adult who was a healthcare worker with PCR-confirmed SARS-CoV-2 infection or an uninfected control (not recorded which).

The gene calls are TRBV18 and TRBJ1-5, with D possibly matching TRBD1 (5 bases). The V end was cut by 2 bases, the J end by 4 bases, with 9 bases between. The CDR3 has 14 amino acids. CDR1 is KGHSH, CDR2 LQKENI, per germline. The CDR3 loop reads CASSPSQGNQPQHF. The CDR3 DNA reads TGTGCCAGCTCACCAAGCCAGGGAAATCAGCCCCAGCATTTT.

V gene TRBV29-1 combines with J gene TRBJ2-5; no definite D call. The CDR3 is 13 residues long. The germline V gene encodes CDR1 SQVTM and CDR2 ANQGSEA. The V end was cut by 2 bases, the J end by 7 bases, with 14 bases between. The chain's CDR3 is CSVESNEFGTQYF. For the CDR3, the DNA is TGCAGCGTTGAATCCAACGAATTTGGGACCCAGTACTTC.

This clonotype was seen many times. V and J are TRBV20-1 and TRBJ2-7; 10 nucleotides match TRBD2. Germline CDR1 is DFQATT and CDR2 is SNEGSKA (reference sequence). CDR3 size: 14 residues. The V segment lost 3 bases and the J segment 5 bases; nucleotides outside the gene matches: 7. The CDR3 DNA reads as TGCAGTGCTAGCTTACCCGGGACTAGCGACGAGCAGTACTTC. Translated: CSASLPGTSDEQYF.

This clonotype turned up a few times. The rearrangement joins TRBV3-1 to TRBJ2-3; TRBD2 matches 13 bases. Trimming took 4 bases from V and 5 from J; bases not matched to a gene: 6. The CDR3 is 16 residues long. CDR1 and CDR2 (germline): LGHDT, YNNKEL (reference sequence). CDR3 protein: CASSRTSGSFRDTQYF. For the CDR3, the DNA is TGTGCCAGCAGCCGGACTAGCGGGAGTTTTAGAGATACGCAGTATTTT.

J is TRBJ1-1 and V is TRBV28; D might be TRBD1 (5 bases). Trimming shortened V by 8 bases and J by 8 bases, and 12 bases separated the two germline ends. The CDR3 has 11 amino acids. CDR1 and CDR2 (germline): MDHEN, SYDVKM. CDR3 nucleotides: TGTGCCAGCGGGCCCAGGGAGGAAGCTTTCTTT. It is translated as CASGPREEAFF.

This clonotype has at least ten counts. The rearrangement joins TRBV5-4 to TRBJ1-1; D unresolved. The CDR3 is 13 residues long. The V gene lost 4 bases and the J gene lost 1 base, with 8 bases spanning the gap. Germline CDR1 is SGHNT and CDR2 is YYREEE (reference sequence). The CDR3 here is CASSQPTNTEAFF. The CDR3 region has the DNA TGTGCCAGCAGCCAACCGACGAACACTGAAGCTTTCTTT.

The CDR3: CASSLLSGQSNTEAFF. The CDR3 coding sequence is TGTGCCAGCAGCTTACTGTCGGGACAGTCAAACACTGAAGCTTTCTTT. V is TRBV7-8 and J is TRBJ1-1; 7 bases fit TRBD1. CDR1 and CDR2 (germline): SGHVS, FQNEAQ. The CDR3 consists of 16 residues. With V trimmed by 2 bases and J by 2 bases, 8 bases remained unmatched.

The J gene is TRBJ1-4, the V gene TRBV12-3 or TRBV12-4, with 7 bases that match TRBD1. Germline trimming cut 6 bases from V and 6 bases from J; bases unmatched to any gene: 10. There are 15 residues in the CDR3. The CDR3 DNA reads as TGTGCCAGCAGATTTCGACAGGGAGGGGATGAAAAACTGTTTTTT. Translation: CASRFRQGGDEKLFF.

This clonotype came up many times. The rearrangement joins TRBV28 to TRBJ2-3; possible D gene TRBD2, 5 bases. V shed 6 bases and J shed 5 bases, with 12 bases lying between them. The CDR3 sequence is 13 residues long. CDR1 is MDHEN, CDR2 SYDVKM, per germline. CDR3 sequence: CASSRGIGDTQYF. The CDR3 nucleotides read TGTGCCAGCAGCCGGGGTATCGGAGATACGCAGTATTTT. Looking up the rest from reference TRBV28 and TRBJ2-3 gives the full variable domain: DVKVTQSSRYLVKRTGEKVFLECVQDMDHENMFWYRQDPGLGLRLIYFSYDVKMKEKGDIPEGYSVSREKKERFSLILESASTNQTSMYLCASSRGIGDTQYFGPGTRLTVL.

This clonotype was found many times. The CDR3 DNA follows: TGCAGTGCTGCCCACCCCGCGCGAGAAGCCCCCTACGAGCAGTACTTC. Protein product: CSAAHPAREAPYEQYF. This chain connects TRBV20-1 to TRBJ2-7, with unresolved D. Germline CDR1 is DFQATT and CDR2 is SNEGSKA (reference sequence). The CDR3 loop spans 16 amino acids. Trimming shortened V by 5 bases and J by 2 bases, and 22 bases separated the two germline ends.

The CDR3 sequence is CASSYSDSYEQYF. As DNA, the CDR3 is TGTGCCAGCAGTTACTCCGACAGTTACGAGCAGTACTTC. The chain combines TRBV6-5 with TRBJ2-7; weak D call: TRBD1 (5 bases). This CDR3 is built from 13 residues. Germline CDR1 MNHEY, CDR2 SVGAGI. V was cut by 0 bases and J by 4 bases, with 7 bases left in between.

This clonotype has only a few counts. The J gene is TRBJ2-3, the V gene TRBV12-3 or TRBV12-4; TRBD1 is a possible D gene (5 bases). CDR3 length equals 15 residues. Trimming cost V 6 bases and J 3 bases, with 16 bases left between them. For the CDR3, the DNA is TGTGCCAGCAGCCAAATGGCAGGGAAGACAGATACGCAGTATTTT. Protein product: CASSQMAGKTDTQYF.

CDR3 bases: TGTGCCAGCAGCGCCGGGAAGTCGAGGGGAAACGAGCAGTACTTC. Protein product: CASSAGKSRGNEQYF. The rearrangement uses TRBV5-5 and TRBJ2-7; D tentatively reads TRBD1 or TRBD2 (5 bases each). The CDR3 totals 15 residues. CDR1 and CDR2 from the germline V gene are SGHKS and YYEKEE (reference sequence). Trimming left V 4 bases short and J 5 bases short, with 19 bases between. Full variable domain (missing parts from reference TRBV5-5 and TRBJ2-7): DAGVTQSPTHLIKTRGQQVTLRCSPISGHKSVSWYQQVLGQGPQFIFQYYEKEERGRGNFPDRFSARQFPNYSSELNVNALLLGDSALYLCASSAGKSRGNEQYFGPGTRLTVT.

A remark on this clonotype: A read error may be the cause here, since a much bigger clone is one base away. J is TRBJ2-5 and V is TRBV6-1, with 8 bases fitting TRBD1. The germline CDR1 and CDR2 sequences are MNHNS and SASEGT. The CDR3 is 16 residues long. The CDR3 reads CGSSPTAGTGLETQYF. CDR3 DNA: TGTGGCAGCAGCCCAACCGCCGGGACAGGTTTAGAGACCCAGTACTTC.

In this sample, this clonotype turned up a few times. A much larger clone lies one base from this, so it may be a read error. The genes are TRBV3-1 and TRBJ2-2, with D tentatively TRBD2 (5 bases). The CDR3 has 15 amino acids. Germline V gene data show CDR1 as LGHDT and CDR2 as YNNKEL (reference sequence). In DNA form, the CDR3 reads TGTGCCAGCAGCCTCCCCACTAATCAGGCCGGGGAGCCGTTTTTT. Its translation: CASSLPTNQAGEPFF.

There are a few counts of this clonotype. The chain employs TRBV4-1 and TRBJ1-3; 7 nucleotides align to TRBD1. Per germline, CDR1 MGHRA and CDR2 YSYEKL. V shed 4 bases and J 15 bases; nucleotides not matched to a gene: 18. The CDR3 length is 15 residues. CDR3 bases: TGCGCCAGCAGCCGAGGGACAGCCGAACAAGGGGTTACATATTTT. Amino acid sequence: CASSRGTAEQGVTYF.

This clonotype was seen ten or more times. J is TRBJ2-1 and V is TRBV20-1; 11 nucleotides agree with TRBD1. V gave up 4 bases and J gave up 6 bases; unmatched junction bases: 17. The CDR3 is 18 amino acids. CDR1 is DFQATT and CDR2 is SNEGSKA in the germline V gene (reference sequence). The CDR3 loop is CSATSGTGGQRGFNEQFF. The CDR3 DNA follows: TGCAGTGCTACCTCCGGGACAGGGGGACAACGTGGTTTCAATGAGCAGTTCTTC.

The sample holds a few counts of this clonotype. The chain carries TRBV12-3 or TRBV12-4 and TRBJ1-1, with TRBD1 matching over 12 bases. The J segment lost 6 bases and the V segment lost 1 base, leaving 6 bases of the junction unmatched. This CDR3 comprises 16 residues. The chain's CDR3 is CASSLVGQGASAEAFF. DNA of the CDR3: TGTGCCAGCAGTTTAGTGGGACAGGGGGCGTCGGCTGAAGCTTTCTTT.

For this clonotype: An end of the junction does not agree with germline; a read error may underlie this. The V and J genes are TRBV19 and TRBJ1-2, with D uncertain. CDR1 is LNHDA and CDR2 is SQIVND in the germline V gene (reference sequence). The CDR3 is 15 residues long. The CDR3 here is CASSATDPGFYDYTF. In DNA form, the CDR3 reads TGTGCCAGTAGTGCCACCGACCCGGGATTTTATGACTACACCTTC. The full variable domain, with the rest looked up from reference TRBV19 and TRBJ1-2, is DGGITQSPKYLFRKEGQNVTLSCEQNLNHDAMYWYRQDPGQGLRLIYYSQIVNDFQKGDIAEGYSVSREKKESFPLTVTSAQKNPTAFYLCASSATDPGFYDYTFGSGTRLTVV.

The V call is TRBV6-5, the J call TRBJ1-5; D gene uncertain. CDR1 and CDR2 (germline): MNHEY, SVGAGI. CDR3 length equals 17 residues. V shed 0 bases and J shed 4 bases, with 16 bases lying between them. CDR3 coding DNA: TGTGCCAGCAGTTACTCGGACCCATTAACGCGTAATCAGCCCCAGCATTTT. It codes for CASSYSDPLTRNQPQHF.

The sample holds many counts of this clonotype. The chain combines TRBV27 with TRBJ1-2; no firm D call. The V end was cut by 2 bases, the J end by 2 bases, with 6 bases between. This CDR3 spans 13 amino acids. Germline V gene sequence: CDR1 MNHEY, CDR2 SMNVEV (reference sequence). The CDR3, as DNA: TGTGCCAGCAGTTTAAGGGTGAACTATGGCTACACCTTC. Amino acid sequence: CASSLRVNYGYTF.

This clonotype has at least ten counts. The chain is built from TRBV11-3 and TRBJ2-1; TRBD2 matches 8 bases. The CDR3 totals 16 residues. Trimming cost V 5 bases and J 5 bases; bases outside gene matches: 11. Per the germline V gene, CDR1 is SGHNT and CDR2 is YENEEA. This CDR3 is CASSPRGGPRDNEQFF. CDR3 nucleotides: TGTGCCAGCAGCCCTCGCGGGGGGCCAAGAGACAATGAGCAGTTCTTC.

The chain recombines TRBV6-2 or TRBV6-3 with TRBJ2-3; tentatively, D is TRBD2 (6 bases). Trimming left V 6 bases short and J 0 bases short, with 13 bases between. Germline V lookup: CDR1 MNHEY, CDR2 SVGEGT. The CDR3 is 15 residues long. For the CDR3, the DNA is TGTGCCAGCAGATATTCCGGAGGGAGCACAGATACGCAGTATTTT. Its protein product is CASRYSGGSTDTQYF.

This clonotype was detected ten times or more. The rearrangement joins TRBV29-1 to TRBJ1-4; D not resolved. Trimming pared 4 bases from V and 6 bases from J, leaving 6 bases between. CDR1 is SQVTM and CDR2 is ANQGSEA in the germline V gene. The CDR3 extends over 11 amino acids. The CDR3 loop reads CSVGGDEKLFF. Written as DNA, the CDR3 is TGCAGCGTTGGCGGAGATGAAAAACTGTTTTTT.

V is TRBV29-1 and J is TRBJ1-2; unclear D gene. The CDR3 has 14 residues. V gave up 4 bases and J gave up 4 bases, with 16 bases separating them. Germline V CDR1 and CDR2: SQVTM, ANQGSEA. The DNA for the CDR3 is TGCAGCGTTGGGAGTGGCAGGATTACCTATGGCTACACCTTC. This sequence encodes CSVGSGRITYGYTF.

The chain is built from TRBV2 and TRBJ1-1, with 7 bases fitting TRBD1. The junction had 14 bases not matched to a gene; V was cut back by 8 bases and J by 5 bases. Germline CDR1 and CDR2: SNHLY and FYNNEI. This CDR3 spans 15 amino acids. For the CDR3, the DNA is TGTGCCAGCTCAAGGGCGGGGCAGGGGGTGACTGAAGCTTTCTTT. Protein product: CASSRAGQGVTEAFF.

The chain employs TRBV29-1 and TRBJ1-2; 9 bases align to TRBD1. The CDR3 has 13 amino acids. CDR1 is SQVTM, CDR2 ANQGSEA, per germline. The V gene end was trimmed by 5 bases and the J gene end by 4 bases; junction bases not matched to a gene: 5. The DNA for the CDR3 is TGCAGCGTTAGGGACAGGGTAGTCTATGGCTACACCTTC. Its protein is CSVRDRVVYGYTF.